A selection of T cell receptor beta chains follows, all from one sample in a study of blood T cell repertoires in COVID-19. Measured with immunoSEQ multiplex PCR; TCRdb has only the in-frame clones, and not every one. The sample has roughly 330,000 clones; about 90% are singletons. The sample taken for sequencing was PBMCs or T cells enriched from blood (not recorded which). The receptors originated from a woman between 25 and 40 years old who had recovered from COVID-19. Both conserved end residues are part of each CDR3.

TRBV12-3/TRBV12-4	11	TRBJ1-2	CASSLGSGYTF
TRBV10-3	16	TRBJ2-1	CAISESFGRVGNEQFF
TRBV3-1/TRBV3-2	16	TRBJ1-2	CASSPNGANLGYGYTF
TRBV12-2	18	TRBJ2-3	CASRFRKGELSRTDTQYF
TRBV7-3	15	TRBJ2-1	CASSLGAGHLNEQFF
TRBV7-3	15	TRBJ1-6	CASSPMGQPNSPLHF
TRBV19	14	TRBJ2-7	CASSNRVGSYEQYF
TRBV11-3	16	TRBJ2-2	CASSPTDTSYTGELFF
TRBV5-4	15	TRBJ2-7	CASSLFSAGGYEQYF
TRBV20-1	10	TRBJ2-1	CSASGSEQFF
TRBV27	14	TRBJ2-7	CASRRGGFSYEQYF
TRBV10-3	14	TRBJ1-3	CAIRSGFSGNTIYF
TRBV5-1	15	TRBJ1-1	CASSLQGSADTEAFF
TRBV3-1/TRBV3-2	15	TRBJ2-7	CASSQVGPTGAIQYF
TRBV19	12	TRBJ1-5	CASSSRNQPQHF
TRBV18	14	TRBJ2-7	CASSPIAGLIEQYF
TRBV3-1/TRBV3-2	14	TRBJ1-6	CASSQGGENSPLHF
TRBV5-1	16	TRBJ1-1	CASSSRTGTGITEAFF
TRBV15	19	TRBJ1-5	CATSRDGAARGYSNQPQHF
TRBV5-4	13	TRBJ2-7	CASSLAGREEQYF
TRBV7-2	16	TRBJ1-2	CASSPQSLDRAYGYTF
TRBV11-2	18	TRBJ1-2	CASSLSIGDSPTNYGYTF
TRBV18	15	TRBJ1-3	CASSRDLDSGNTIYF
TRBV5-1	14	TRBJ1-2	CASRPAGTDYGYTF
TRBV5-5	17	TRBJ2-2	CASSLVIAGGNTGELFF
TRBV4-2	15	TRBJ2-2	CASSPAHMNTGELFF
TRBV11-2	15	TRBJ1-6	CASTERGGNNSPLHF
TRBV6-5	13	TRBJ2-7	CASSYSLRAEQYF
TRBV7-2	15	TRBJ2-3	CASSLSGQHTDTQYF
TRBV5-4	13	TRBJ2-7	CASSVTGSDEQYF
TRBV27	14	TRBJ2-7	CASSLAGAPYEQYF
TRBV5-1	13	TRBJ1-1	CASSSSGNTEAFF
TRBV5-1	16	TRBJ2-1	CASSLIAGPSYNEQFF
TRBV4-1	12	TRBJ1-4	CASSRDREKLFF
TRBV29-1	12	TRBJ2-5	CSVTLDGETQYF
TRBV30	14	TRBJ1-6	CAWSPRGGNSPLHF
TRBV5-1	12	TRBJ1-1	CASSSETGKAFF
TRBV5-4	11	TRBJ2-1	CASSPGNEQFF
TRBV10-3	15	TRBJ1-4	CAISDSGQGNEKLFF
TRBV5-1	15	TRBJ1-2	CASSGSWTGNYGYTF
TRBV12-3/TRBV12-4	12	TRBJ2-3	CASGGGTDTQYF
TRBV5-1	16	TRBJ2-3	CASSPRKARGGNTQYF